What follows are 10 T cell receptor beta chains derived from one specimen sequenced in a study of blood T cell repertoires in COVID-19. This table comes from immunoSEQ multiplex PCR, and its TCRdb copy is limited to in-frame clones, with some not included. The sample has around 99,000 clones; around 80% are singletons. Sequenced input: peripheral blood. These TCRs come from a woman older than 75 with active or convalescent COVID-19.

The J gene is TRBJ2-7, the V gene TRBV4-1, with D possibly TRBD2 on 5 matching bases. CDR1 is MGHRA and CDR2 is YSYEKL in the germline V gene. Between the trimmed V and J ends, which lost 1 base and 3 bases, there was a span of 7 bases. The CDR3 is 13 residues long. CDR3 residues: CASSQGEYYEQYF. In DNA form, the CDR3 reads TGCGCCAGCAGCCAAGGGGAGTACTACGAGCAGTACTTC.

The V gene is TRBV28, the J gene TRBJ1-5, with 12 bases identical to TRBD1. V lost 7 bases and J lost 7; bases outside the gene matches: 8. The CDR3 is 15 amino acids. Germline V gives CDR1 MDHEN, CDR2 SYDVKM. The CDR3 loop is CASIHGTGGVQPQHF. In DNA, the CDR3 is TGTGCCAGCATACACGGGACAGGGGGCGTACAGCCCCAGCATTTT.

This chain links TRBV2 with TRBJ1-2; 12 bases are a match to TRBD1. V gave up 2 bases and J gave up 2 bases; unmatched junction bases: 9. The CDR3 has 18 amino acids. Germline CDR1 SNHLY, CDR2 FYNNEI. The CDR3 region has the DNA TGTGCCAGCAGTGAATTACGGGACAGGGGGCGAAGAAACTATGGCTACACCTTC. Protein product: CASSELRDRGRRNYGYTF.

CDR3 amino acids: CASSLTPSTHEQFF. DNA of the CDR3: TGCGCCAGCAGCCTAACACCTAGCACTCATGAGCAGTTCTTC. The rearrangement links TRBV4-1 to TRBJ2-1, with a weak D call TRBD2 (5 bases). The CDR3 extends over 14 amino acids. Germline CDR1 is MGHRA and CDR2 is YSYEKL. V was cut by 4 bases and J by 8 bases, with 15 bases left in between.

The chain joins TRBV7-9 to TRBJ1-5; D unresolved. This CDR3 region has 16 residues. The V and J ends lost 4 bases and 0 bases respectively, with 13 bases between them. Germline-derived CDR1 and CDR2 are SEHNR and FQNEAQ (reference sequence). In DNA form, the CDR3 reads TGTGCCAGCAGCTCCCGCGGAGCCGATAGCAATCAGCCCCAGCATTTT. It codes for CASSSRGADSNQPQHF. The full variable domain, with the rest looked up from reference TRBV7-9 and TRBJ1-5, is DTGVSQNPRHKITKRGQNVTFRCDPISEHNRLYWYRQTLGQGPEFLTYFQNEAQLEKSRLLSDRFSAERPKGSFSTLEIQRTEQGDSAMYLCASSSRGADSNQPQHFGDGTRLSIL.

This chain uses TRBV4-2 with TRBJ2-1; a weak D match, TRBD1 (6 bases). The V end was cut by 3 bases, the J end by 0 bases, with 9 bases between. The CDR3 totals 15 residues. From germline, CDR1 is LGHNA and CDR2 YNFKEQ. The CDR3, as DNA: TGTGCCAGCAGCCAGATACAGGGCTCCTACAATGAGCAGTTCTTC. Translating gives CASSQIQGSYNEQFF.

This clone was seen a few times. The chain links TRBV7-9 to TRBJ1-5, with 7 positions matching TRBD1. Germline CDR1 is SEHNR and CDR2 is FQNEAQ (reference sequence). The trim removed 1 base at V and 4 bases at J, leaving 4 bases unmatched. This CDR3 comprises 15 residues. CDR3 coding DNA: TGTGCCAGCAGCTTAGGCACAGGGGTGAATCAGCCCCAGCATTTT. This translates into CASSLGTGVNQPQHF.

The table lists this clone with a few counts. This CDR3 is also generated by other DNA sequences in the sample. V is TRBV27 and J is TRBJ1-6; the match to TRBD1 covers 9 bases. The CDR3 is made up of 13 amino acids. With 8 bases clipped from V and 6 bases from J, the junction kept 2 bases outside the gene matches. CDR1 and CDR2 from the germline V gene are MNHEY and SMNVEV (reference sequence). CDR3 DNA sequence: TGTGCCAGCCGGGGACAGGGTAATTCACCCCTCCACTTT. This codes for CASRGQGNSPLHF.

V usage is TRBV19 and J usage is TRBJ1-1, with D possibly TRBD1 on 6 matching bases. Trimming took off 10 bases at V and 6 bases at J, with 15 bases between the two ends. Germline-derived CDR1 and CDR2 are LNHDA and SQIVND (reference sequence). The CDR3 covers 12 residues. CDR3 coding DNA: TGTGCCAAGCCGGGACAAACCTCTGAAGCTTTCTTT. Translating gives CAKPGQTSEAFF.

To note about this clone: The sample has other DNA sequences that encode this CDR3 too. The rearrangement links TRBV28 to TRBJ1-5; D is unresolved. The V end was cut by 6 bases, the J end by 3 bases, with 3 bases between. CDR1 and CDR2 (germline): MDHEN, SYDVKM. The CDR3 has 11 amino acids. The CDR3 region has the DNA TGTGCCAGCAGCCTCAATCAGCCCCAGCATTTT. Amino acid sequence: CASSLNQPQHF.